What follows describes a single TCR beta chain. Its target is unknown. These data are taken from a study of T cell responses to AZD1222 COVID-19 vaccine. The overall study: Second-dose schedules of about 4 or about 12 weeks were combined.

Study results and limitations: Most donors were white British and more were female, and clonal diversity was possibly underestimated. Reportedly, nearly half the spike-specific TCRs target unmutated variant regions.

V was clipped by 4 bases and J by 1 base, with 11 bases between them. The CDR3 contains 14 residues. The V gene's germline CDR1 is SGHRS and CDR2 YFSETQ. Only in-frame clones appear in the TCRdb table, and some are missing; sequencing was by immunoSEQ multiplex PCR. Of 150,000 to 200,000 clones in the sample, about 91% were seen once. This TCR derives from an adult in good health. The gene calls are TRBV5-1 and TRBJ1-1; tentative D call: TRBD1 (6 bases). This sample comprised peripheral blood, obtained on day 0 of AZD1222 vaccination. The CDR3 bases are TGCGCCAGCAGCGGGGGGCTGGCGAACACTGAAGCTTTCTTT. This translates into CASSGGLANTEAFF.